This is a list of T cell receptor beta chains from one sample in a study of shared clonotypes between healthy human individuals. TCRdb's table, derived via immunoSEQ multiplex PCR, lists solely in-frame clones and lacks some. In the table there are 2 million or so clones, just under 95% of which are singletons. The specimen sequenced was naive CD8+ T cells sorted from blood. These receptors were taken from a man between 18 and 35 years old in good health. CDR3s include the opening cysteine and the closing phenylalanine or tryptophan. Fields, in order: D gene, J gene, V gene, CDR3 DNA, CDR3 protein. D genes are given only for firm matches.

>TRBD1|TRBJ2-7|TRBV7-6
TGTGCCAGCAGCGCCCCTAACGGGACAGGGTTGCGCGAGCAGTACTTC
CASSAPNGTGLREQYF
>.|TRBJ1-2|TRBV4-1
TGCGCCAGCAGCCCGGCAGGGGACCCTGGCTACACCTTC
CASSPAGDPGYTF
>TRBD1|TRBJ1-2|TRBV7-9
TGTGCCAGCAGCTTAATTGCAGGGGGCGCCGATGGCTACACCTTC
CASSLIAGGADGYTF
>.|TRBJ2-1|TRBV6-5
TGTGCCAGCAGCTCCAGCTCCTACAATGAGCAGTTCTTC
CASSSSSYNEQFF
>.|TRBJ2-7|TRBV2
TGTGCCAGCACGGACGGATACTACGAGCAGTACTTC
CASTDGYYEQYF
>.|TRBJ1-5|TRBV19
TGTGCCAGTAACGAAGACGGAAAACTTAATCAGCCCCAGCATTTT
CASNEDGKLNQPQHF
>TRBD2|TRBJ2-2|TRBV4-3
TGCGCCAGCAGCGAGGGACTAGTGTCCACCGGGGAGCTGTTTTTT
CASSEGLVSTGELFF
>.|TRBJ2-7|TRBV2
TGTGCCAGCAGTGAAAGCCTCAGGGTCTACGAGCAGTACTTC
CASSESLRVYEQYF
>.|TRBJ2-7|TRBV4-3
TGCGCCAGCAGCCAAGTTTACGATTCCTACTCCTACGAGCAGTACTTC
CASSQVYDSYSYEQYF
>.|TRBJ1-1|TRBV5-1
TGCGCCAGCAGCTTGGCCGGGCAGGGTTTGAACACTGAAGCTTTCTTT
CASSLAGQGLNTEAFF
>.|TRBJ2-2|TRBV19
TGTGCCAGTAGTATATCAGTCTTTCGGCCCACCGGGGAGCTGTTTTTT
CASSISVFRPTGELFF
>TRBD1|TRBJ1-2|TRBV9
TGTGCCAGCAGGGACCATAGACAGGGGTGGCATGGCTACACCTTC
CASRDHRQGWHGYTF
>.|TRBJ2-1|TRBV10-1
TGCGCCAGCAGTGAGGTGGCGGGCGCTGAGCAGTTCTTC
CASSEVAGAEQFF
>TRBD2|TRBJ2-1|TRBV4-1
TGCGCCAGCAGCCAGGCGGGAGGGCCGTCCTACAATGAGCAGTTCTTC
CASSQAGGPSYNEQFF
>.|TRBJ2-2|TRBV4-1
TGCGCCAGCAGCCAAGATCACGGGGAGCTGTTTTTT
CASSQDHGELFF
>.|TRBJ1-1|TRBV6-5
TGTGCCAGCATTCTTTCTCCCACTGAAGCTTTCTTT
CASILSPTEAFF
>.|TRBJ2-3|TRBV28
TGTGCCAGCAGTTCGTACCTACAGGGGACTTCAGATACGCAGTATTTT
CASSSYLQGTSDTQYF
>TRBD2|TRBJ2-3|TRBV9
TGTGCCAGCAGCTTTAGCGGGGGGAACACAGATACGCAGTATTTT
CASSFSGGNTDTQYF
>.|TRBJ2-7|TRBV19
TGTGCCAGTAGTCCCGCCGCCGGATACGAGCAGTACTTC
CASSPAAGYEQYF
>.|TRBJ1-1|TRBV5-1
TGCGCCAGCAGCTTGTCCGGGACTGAAGCTTTCTTT
CASSLSGTEAFF
>.|TRBJ1-1|TRBV13
TGTGCCAGCAGCTCGATAGGGGTCGAAGGAGCTTTCTTT
CASSSIGVEGAFF
>TRBD2|TRBJ2-7|TRBV9
TGTGCCAGCAGCCTAGCGGGAGTCGCCTACGAGCAGTACTTC
CASSLAGVAYEQYF
>.|TRBJ2-1|TRBV4-3
TGCGCCAGCAGCCAAGTTAGGGGTTTTTACAATGAGCAGTTCTTC
CASSQVRGFYNEQFF
>TRBD1|TRBJ2-1|TRBV7-9
TGTGCCAGCAGCTCCCGGGACAGTGCCTACAATGAGCAGTTCTTC
CASSSRDSAYNEQFF
>.|TRBJ2-7|TRBV30
TGTGCCTGGAGTGTAGACTACGTGCAGTACTTC
CAWSVDYVQYF